Below are 10 T cell receptor beta chains sequenced from a single sample in a study of blood T cell repertoires in COVID-19. Using immunoSEQ multiplex PCR, the repertoire was profiled, and TCRdb retains in-frame clones only, with some absent. The sample includes approximately 89,000 clones, roughly 87% seen only once; the top ten take 3.5% to 5.5%. Sample: peripheral blood. The receptor set was obtained from a man aged 65 to 79 with acute or convalescent COVID-19.

The gene calls are TRBV6-1 and TRBJ2-7; 7 nucleotides align to TRBD1. This CDR3 has 15 amino acids. The germline CDR1 and CDR2 sequences are MNHNS and SASEGT. The V segment lost 3 bases and the J segment 0 bases; nucleotides outside the gene matches: 5. CDR3 in amino acids: CASSDQGDSSYEQYV. As DNA, the CDR3 is TGTGCCAGCAGTGATCAGGGGGACAGCTCCTACGAGCAGTACGTC.

V gene TRBV7-3 combines with J gene TRBJ2-5, with D possibly TRBD1 on 6 matching bases. The CDR3 has 13 residues. V lost 5 bases, J lost 2 bases, and 9 bases lay in between. Germline V gene lookup returns CDR1 SGHTA and CDR2 FQGTGA. DNA for the CDR3: TGTGCCAGCAGCATGGACAGTCAAGAGACCCAGTACTTC. Its protein is CASSMDSQETQYF.

J is TRBJ1-5 and V is TRBV11-2; 7 bases map to TRBD1. Germline CDR1 is SGHAT and CDR2 is FQNNGV. The CDR3 contains 14 residues. The V and J ends lost 5 bases and 6 bases, in that order; junction bases with no gene match: 7. In nucleotides, the CDR3 is TGTGCCAGCAGCATTACAGGGGAGAGTCAGCCCCAGCATTTT. Amino acid sequence: CASSITGESQPQHF. The full variable domain, its missing parts supplied by reference TRBV11-2 and TRBJ1-5, is EAGVAQSPRYKIIEKRQSVAFWCNPISGHATLYWYQQILGQGPKLLIQFQNNGVVDDSQLPKDRFSAERLKGVDSTLKIQPAKLEDSAVYLCASSITGESQPQHFGDGTRLSIL.

In its sample, this clone was seen a few times. This sequence joins TRBV27 and TRBJ1-2; 11 bases match TRBD1. The J segment lost 4 bases and the V segment lost 8 bases, leaving 9 bases of the junction unmatched. This CDR3 is 15 amino acids long. From germline, CDR1 is MNHEY and CDR2 SMNVEV (reference sequence). The CDR3 bases are TGTGCCAGCGCGGACAGGGGGCCTATAATCTATGGCTACACCTTC. This translates into CASADRGPIIYGYTF.

CDR3 in amino acids: CASSLAGDQETQYF. The CDR3 DNA reads as TGTGCCAGTAGTTTAGCGGGGGATCAAGAGACCCAGTACTTC. This rearrangement joins TRBV19 to TRBJ2-5; 9 bases are a match to TRBD2. Looked up from germline, CDR1 is LNHDA and CDR2 is SQIVND (reference sequence). V shed 5 bases, J shed 2 bases, and the junction held 3 bases outside the gene matches. The CDR3 spans 14 residues. Full variable domain (rest looked up from reference TRBV19 and TRBJ2-5): DGGITQSPKYLFRKEGQNVTLSCEQNLNHDAMYWYRQDPGQGLRLIYYSQIVNDFQKGDIAEGYSVSREKKESFPLTVTSAQKNPTAFYLCASSLAGDQETQYFGPGTRLLVL.

The chain recombines TRBV10-3 with TRBJ1-6; no definite D call. The germline V gene has CDR1 ENHRY and CDR2 SYGVKD. V lost 3 bases to trimming and J lost 9 bases, with 6 bases between them. The length of the CDR3 is 12 residues. The CDR3 DNA sequence: TGTGCCATCAGTGATTCTAGTTCACCCCTCCACTTT. Translated, it gives CAISDSSSPLHF.

This CDR3 is CASSEQVLGQETQYF. CDR3 DNA sequence: TGTGCCAGCAGCGAGCAGGTACTAGGCCAAGAGACCCAGTACTTC. This chain connects TRBV11-2 to TRBJ2-5; tentatively, D is TRBD2 (5 bases). The germline V gene has CDR1 SGHAT and CDR2 FQNNGV. This CDR3 is 15 amino acids long. With 5 bases removed from V and 1 base from J, the gap between germline ends came to 14 bases.

In DNA, the CDR3 is TGTGCCAGCAGTCCCACAGGGACCCGAGGCTATGGCTACACCTTC. It is translated as CASSPTGTRGYGYTF. J is TRBJ1-2 and V is TRBV28; TRBD1 might be the D (6 bases). The CDR3 consists of 15 residues. Trimming stripped 5 bases from V and 4 bases from J, with 17 bases between. Germline values: CDR1 MDHEN, CDR2 SYDVKM.

CDR3 in amino acids: CASTTGGVVGYTF. The CDR3 DNA sequence: TGTGCCAGCACCACAGGTGGGGTCGTGGGCTACACCTTC. The rearrangement joins TRBV2 to TRBJ1-2; maybe TRBD1 (5 bases). The germline V gene has CDR1 SNHLY and CDR2 FYNNEI. Trimming shortened V by 7 bases and J by 8 bases, and 17 bases separated the two germline ends. This CDR3 is built from 13 residues.

In this sample, this clone turned up once. The rearrangement joins TRBV10-2 to TRBJ1-2; 7 positions match TRBD1. The CDR3 has 16 amino acids. V lost 0 bases and J lost 2; bases outside the gene matches: 6. CDR1 is WSHSY, CDR2 SAAADI, per germline. The CDR3 reads CASSESETGFNYGYTF. The CDR3 nucleotides read TGCGCCAGCAGTGAGTCCGAGACAGGGTTCAACTATGGCTACACCTTC.